These T cell receptor beta chains were read from a single sample in a study of CD8 T cells in Susac syndrome. One entry per CDR3 protein results from TCRdb running MiXCR on the immunoSEQ multiplex PCR reads. The data show under 250,000 distinct CDR3 sequences, about 94% seen once. Sequencing input: CD4+ T cells from PBMCs. These receptors were collected from a human donor with multiple sclerosis. Both conserved end residues are part of each CDR3. A D gene is named only where the DNA matches it firmly.

v_call	d_call	j_call	cdr3_aa
TRBV30	TRBD1	TRBJ1-4	CAWRGQGREKLFF
TRBV15	-	TRBJ1-1	CATRPGRTNTEAFF
TRBV9	-	TRBJ2-1	CASGTGHHTNNEQFF
TRBV9	-	TRBJ1-1	CASSVGGVNTEAFF
TRBV20-1	-	TRBJ2-1	CSATPFGSLYNEQFF
TRBV4-2	TRBD2	TRBJ2-5	CASSQEVGLAGEGGETQYF
TRBV18	-	TRBJ2-1	CASSPSPIPNEQFF
TRBV20-1	-	TRBJ2-5	CSARPRRQETQYF
TRBV6-5	TRBD1	TRBJ1-2	CASRIAPTGGDGYTF
TRBV19	-	TRBJ1-2	CASTRGDGYTF
TRBV28	-	TRBJ2-7	CASSQSELDLYEQYF
TRBV5-1	-	TRBJ2-1	CASSLDLHEQFF
TRBV20-1	-	TRBJ2-5	CSARVTVGETQYF
TRBV7-3	TRBD2	TRBJ2-3	CASSPGLPGSDTQYF
TRBV12-3/TRBV12-4	TRBD1	TRBJ2-2	CASSPRDRGGTGELFF
TRBV6-6	TRBD1	TRBJ2-7	CASKSSRDRGSYEQYF
TRBV6-1	-	TRBJ1-4	CASSEAGRGLDEKLFF
TRBV5-4	TRBD1	TRBJ2-2	CASSRGENRGSTGELFF
TRBV7-3	-	TRBJ2-3	CASSLDGRGWDTQYF
TRBV7-9	-	TRBJ1-2	CASSPGQSYGYTF
TRBV10-3	TRBD2	TRBJ2-5	CAISDSGVRGETQYF
TRBV4-2	TRBD2	TRBJ2-2	CASSQEGLVSDGELFF